This entry concerns a single TCR beta chain. Relative to the germline gene, one junction end is altered; a read error may explain this. The study ran its PCR with 60 Vbeta and 13 Jbeta primers. Original data processing: An analysis performed later counted roughly 80 million unique TCR beta chains (approximately 10 million of them shared). This table comes from immunoSEQ multiplex PCR, and its TCRdb copy is limited to in-frame clones, with some not included. V, J and clone size are those of that table, while D and trimming were read from the DNA. The table lists around 150,000 clones, approximately 79% of them singletons. The sample is drawn from a study of cytomegalovirus exposure and HLA in healthy donors. Looked up from germline, CDR1 is SGHDT and CDR2 is YYEEEE. The CDR3 totals 14 residues.

The sequencing sample was made of PBMCs. This TCR came from a man in his forties or fifties in good health and CMV-seropositive. The rearrangement joins TRBV5-6 to TRBJ2-7; 11 nucleotides agree with TRBD1. This chain's CDR3 is CASTLDRGQGEQYF. DNA for the CDR3: TGTGCCAGCACCTTGGACAGGGGGCAAGGCGAGCAGTACTTC.